Shown below are 32 T cell receptor beta chains from a single sample sequenced in a study of beta chain features in type 1 diabetes. The study, taken as a whole, reports: People with Type 1 diabetes carried modestly yet significantly shorter TCRB CDR3s in all four CD4+ subsets.

No antigens are known for them. What was sequenced were expressed TCRB transcripts, since all of the isolated RNA had been reverse transcribed. TCRdb's copy holds only in-frame clones and misses some; the assay was immunoSEQ multiplex PCR. The sample consists of about 660,000 clones, roughly 13% of them appearing once. Source material: naive CD4+ T cells from blood. Source of these receptors: a man younger than 30 with type 1 diabetes.

This clone was found a few times. The rearrangement uses TRBV30 and TRBJ2-5; D is uncertain. Between the trimmed V and J ends, which lost 0 bases and 2 bases, there was a span of 19 bases. Germline CDR1 GTSNPN, CDR2 SVGIG (reference sequence). CDR3 length: 17 amino acids. In nucleotides, the CDR3 is TGTGCCTGGAGTGTAGGTTCGGAACCCACCCCTCAAGAGACCCAGTACTTC. Translating it yields CAWSVGSEPTPQETQYF.

This clone was counted ten times or more. CDR3 nucleotides: TGTGCCAGCAGTTCTTACTACAATGAGCAGTTCTTC. Translated: CASSSYYNEQFF. This chain uses TRBV28 with TRBJ2-1; D uncertain. V gave up 4 bases and J gave up 3 bases, with 4 bases separating them. The CDR3 is 12 residues long. The germline gives CDR1 MDHEN, CDR2 SYDVKM.

With respect to this clone: Distinct nucleotide sequences in the sample also encode this CDR3. The CDR3 DNA follows: TGTGCCAGCAGTTACTCGGGACAGGGTAATCAGCCCCAGCATTTT. Translating it yields CASSYSGQGNQPQHF. This chain links TRBV6-5 with TRBJ1-5, with 9 bases aligning to TRBD1. The CDR3 consists of 15 residues. J gave up 4 bases and V 0 bases, and 1 base lay outside the gene matches. Germline CDR1 is MNHEY and CDR2 is SVGAGI.

The V and J genes are TRBV30 and TRBJ2-1, with 7 bases identical to TRBD1. CDR3 length equals 13 residues. Trimming took 6 bases from V and 10 from J; bases not matched to a gene: 12. CDR1 GTSNPN and CDR2 SVGIG come from the germline V gene (reference sequence). CDR3 DNA: TGTGCCTGTATCACAGGGGCCCGGAGGGAGCAGTTCTTC. Amino acids: CACITGARREQFF.

This clone was counted only a few times. The chain has TRBV7-9 and TRBJ2-7; tentatively, D is TRBD1 or TRBD2 (5 bases each). The CDR3 has 17 residues. Trimming pared 5 bases from V and 5 bases from J, leaving 25 bases between. Germline-derived CDR1 and CDR2 are SEHNR and FQNEAQ (reference sequence). The CDR3 region is CASSQGALWKGSDEQYF. CDR3 DNA: TGTGCCAGCAGCCAAGGAGCTCTCTGGAAGGGGAGCGACGAGCAGTACTTC.

The V call is TRBV19, the J call TRBJ1-5; D possibly corresponds to TRBD1 (6 bases). Germline CDR1 LNHDA, CDR2 SQIVND (reference sequence). V was cut by 10 bases and J by 4 bases, with 17 bases left in between. The CDR3 is made up of 14 amino acids. The CDR3 DNA reads as TGTGCCACCAAGTGGGGGACACCTAATCAGCCCCAGCATTTT. As protein: CATKWGTPNQPQHF.

This chain joins TRBV13 and TRBJ2-7; 8 bases line up with TRBD2. J lost 2 bases, V lost 2 bases, and 8 bases had no gene match. This CDR3 has 16 residues. CDR1 PRHDT and CDR2 FYEKMQ come from the germline V gene (reference sequence). This CDR3 reads CASSLRSGEGAYEQYF. Written as DNA, the CDR3 is TGTGCCAGCAGCTTACGTAGCGGGGAGGGTGCCTACGAGCAGTACTTC.

The V call is TRBV6-6, the J call TRBJ2-1, with a weak D call TRBD2 (5 bases). This CDR3 spans 13 amino acids. V lost 7 bases, J lost 10 bases, and 17 bases lay in between. Germline CDR1 is MNHNY and CDR2 is SVGAGI (reference sequence). Written as DNA, the CDR3 is TGTGCCAGCATCCAAGAGAGCTGGAGGGAGCAGTTCTTC. Amino acid sequence: CASIQESWREQFF.

This clone occurred a few times. CDR3 sequence: CASALGLGPAEQFF. For the CDR3, the DNA is TGTGCCAGCGCCCTGGGTTTGGGGCCCGCCGAGCAGTTCTTC. The rearrangement joins TRBV6-1 to TRBJ2-1, with a possible D match to TRBD1 (5 bases). The V end was cut by 8 bases, the J end by 10 bases, with 21 bases between. The CDR3 totals 14 residues. In germline, CDR1 is MNHNS, CDR2 SASEGT.

The rearrangement uses TRBV6-1 and TRBJ2-7, with TRBD2 matching 8 bases. CDR3 length equals 17 residues. The germline V gene has CDR1 MNHNS and CDR2 SASEGT. V lost 0 bases and J lost 3; bases outside the gene matches: 10. The CDR3: CASSEASTSGTFYEQYF. DNA for the CDR3: TGTGCCAGCAGTGAAGCGTCAACTAGCGGTACCTTCTACGAGCAGTACTTC.

This chain connects TRBV2 to TRBJ2-7; possibly TRBD2 for D (6 bases). V lost 6 bases and J lost 5, with 17 bases in between. Germline assignment: CDR1 SNHLY and CDR2 FYNNEI. This CDR3 region has 14 residues. CDR3 amino acids: CASRTSPAGDEQYF. Written as DNA, the CDR3 is TGTGCCAGCAGAACCAGTCCAGCGGGCGACGAGCAGTACTTC.

In its sample, this clone was seen a few times. The gene calls are TRBV9 and TRBJ2-2, with D possibly TRBD1 on 5 matching bases. The germline CDR1 and CDR2 sequences are SGDLS and YYNGEE. V was pared by 4 bases and J by 4 bases, with 14 bases between. The CDR3 totals 15 residues. As DNA, the CDR3 is TGTGCCAGCAGCATACGACAGACGCTCACCGGGGAGCTGTTTTTT. The encoded protein is CASSIRQTLTGELFF.

This clone was picked up a small number of times. This rearrangement joins TRBV27 to TRBJ2-7; the match to TRBD1 covers 8 bases. V trimming: 8 bases; J trimming: 4 bases; junction bases outside the gene matches: 7. Germline CDR1 MNHEY, CDR2 SMNVEV (reference sequence). The CDR3 contains 13 residues. CDR3 bases: TGTGCCAGCGGTGACAGGGGTTCATACGAGCAGTACTTC. It yields the protein CASGDRGSYEQYF.

The chain combines TRBV5-1 with TRBJ2-3; D tentatively fits TRBD1 or TRBD2 (5 bases each). The CDR3 is 16 amino acids. Per the germline V gene, CDR1 is SGHRS and CDR2 is YFSETQ. V was shortened by 4 bases and J by 0 bases, with 15 bases between the two germline ends. CDR3 coding DNA: TGCGCCAGCAGCGCAACCGGGACGGGAAGCACAGATACGCAGTATTTT. This translates into CASSATGTGSTDTQYF.

V gene TRBV7-2 combines with J gene TRBJ2-5; 8 bases map to TRBD1. The V and J ends lost 7 bases and 5 bases, in that order; junction bases with no gene match: 9. The CDR3 has 14 residues. Per the germline V gene, CDR1 is SGHTA and CDR2 is FQGNSA. In DNA, the CDR3 is TGTGCCAGCACCACGGACAGGGCACGGGAGACCCAGTACTTC. This sequence encodes CASTTDRARETQYF.

This clone was detected only a few times. The V and J genes are TRBV7-9 and TRBJ2-7; weak D call: TRBD1 (5 bases). CDR1 is SEHNR, CDR2 FQNEAQ, per germline (reference sequence). Trimming took 3 bases from V and 7 from J, leaving 10 bases between them. The CDR3 loop spans 12 amino acids. The CDR3 DNA reads TGTGCCAGCAGCTTGTCAGGGAATGAGCAGTACTTC. It yields the protein CASSLSGNEQYF.

The rearrangement links TRBV29-1 to TRBJ2-1; D may match TRBD1 or TRBD2 (5 bases each). CDR3 size: 15 residues. The V gene's germline CDR1 is SQVTM and CDR2 ANQGSEA. V shed 4 bases and J shed 6 bases, with 19 bases lying between them. As DNA, the CDR3 is TGCAGCGTTGTGGGTCCGTCAGGGACCCGCAATGAGCAGTTCTTC. Protein sequence: CSVVGPSGTRNEQFF.

This clone was observed a few times. V and J are TRBV28 and TRBJ2-7; TRBD2 agrees at 10 bases. Germline CDR1 and CDR2: MDHEN and SYDVKM. This CDR3 spans 15 amino acids. The V segment lost 7 bases and the J segment 7 bases; nucleotides outside the gene matches: 13. The CDR3 nucleotides are TGTGCCAGCACCACACCGGGACTAGCGATTGGGGAGCAGTACTTC. Amino acid sequence: CASTTPGLAIGEQYF.

This clone has only a few counts. This chain uses TRBV11-2 with TRBJ1-3; no clear D. This CDR3 spans 15 amino acids. Trimming took 1 base from V and 4 from J, leaving 11 bases between them. From germline, CDR1 is SGHAT and CDR2 FQNNGV. In DNA form, the CDR3 reads TGTGCCAGCAGCTTAGGAGGTGTGCAAGGAAACACCATATATTTT. It yields the protein CASSLGGVQGNTIYF.

The chain has TRBV6-5 and TRBJ1-1; unclear D gene. From germline, CDR1 is MNHEY and CDR2 SVGAGI. Trimming stripped 7 bases from V and 1 base from J, with 13 bases between. The CDR3 has 14 amino acids. The CDR3 DNA reads TGTGCCAGCACCGTAGTGACGGGGAACACTGAAGCTTTCTTT. It encodes CASTVVTGNTEAFF.

This clone showed up just a few times. The chain couples TRBV4-1 to TRBJ1-2; D not resolved. With 4 bases removed from V and 8 bases from J, the gap between germline ends came to 17 bases. This CDR3 contains 14 residues. Germline assignment: CDR1 MGHRA and CDR2 YSYEKL. This chain's CDR3 is CASSRTVANVGYTF. The CDR3 DNA sequence: TGCGCCAGCAGCCGAACAGTAGCTAATGTAGGCTACACCTTC.

The gene calls are TRBV9 and TRBJ1-1, with D possibly being TRBD1 (5 bases). Germline V gives CDR1 SGDLS, CDR2 YYNGEE. V was cut by 4 bases and J by 8 bases, with 27 bases left in between. The CDR3 loop spans 17 amino acids. The CDR3 region has the DNA TGTGCCAGCAGCTTCGCCTCCTCAGCGGGGGGGAAATACGAAGCTTTCTTT. Translation gives CASSFASSAGGKYEAFF.

This chain links TRBV5-1 with TRBJ1-2; D gene unclear. V dropped 5 bases and J dropped 0 bases, with 11 bases sitting between them. The CDR3 length is 14 residues. CDR1 and CDR2 from the germline V gene are SGHRS and YFSETQ. The CDR3 sequence: CASRRLETNYGYTF. The CDR3 DNA reads TGCGCCAGCAGAAGACTTGAGACTAACTATGGCTACACCTTC. Based on the CDR3 plus reference TRBV5-1 and TRBJ1-2, the full variable domain is KAGVTQTPRYLIKTRGQQVTLSCSPISGHRSVSWYQQTPGQGLQFLFEYFSETQRNKGNFPGRFSGRQFSNSRSEMNVSTLELGDSALYLCASRRLETNYGYTFGSGTRLTVV.

The CDR3 here is CASTIIGTSNEKLFF. CDR3 sequence (DNA): TGTGCCAGCACTATTATTGGAACGTCTAATGAAAAACTGTTTTTT. The chain uses TRBV18 and TRBJ1-4; no clear D. The CDR3 runs 15 residues. Germline V lookup: CDR1 KGHSH, CDR2 LQKENI. V was shortened by 8 bases and J by 3 bases, with 16 bases between the two germline ends.

The V call is TRBV4-1, the J call TRBJ1-1; D might be TRBD1 (5 bases). This CDR3 contains 15 residues. Germline assignment: CDR1 MGHRA and CDR2 YSYEKL. The V end was cut by 2 bases, the J end by 8 bases, with 18 bases between. The chain's CDR3 is CASSQPQGLRLEAFF. The CDR3 nucleotides are TGCGCCAGCAGCCAACCTCAGGGACTGAGGTTGGAAGCTTTCTTT.

In its sample, this clone was seen a few times. CDR3 amino acids: CASSIPGVRNTEAFF. DNA for the CDR3: TGTGCCAGTAGTATCCCTGGAGTTAGGAACACTGAAGCTTTCTTT. The genes are TRBV19 and TRBJ1-1; D remains unclear. Trimming shortened V by 3 bases and J by 1 base, and 12 bases separated the two germline ends. The CDR3 contains 15 residues. The V gene's germline CDR1 is LNHDA and CDR2 SQIVND (reference sequence).

This chain uses TRBV6-6 with TRBJ2-7, with 11 bases matching TRBD1. The CDR3 has 15 amino acids. Germline trimming cut 4 bases from V and 0 bases from J; bases unmatched to any gene: 2. Germline values: CDR1 MNHNY, CDR2 SVGAGI (reference sequence). CDR3 amino acids: CASSFGTGGSYEQYF. CDR3 nucleotide sequence: TGTGCCAGCAGTTTCGGGACAGGGGGCTCCTACGAGCAGTACTTC.

The chain employs TRBV14 and TRBJ2-6, with 7 bases fitting TRBD1. CDR1 and CDR2 (germline): SGHDN, FVKESK. CDR3 length: 16 amino acids. J gave up 0 bases and V 8 bases, and 7 bases lay outside the gene matches. The CDR3 DNA follows: TGTGCCAGCGCAGGGGGACAGTCCTCTGGGGCCAACGTCCTGACTTTC. The encoded protein is CASAGGQSSGANVLTF.

This clone has a handful of counts. Other DNA sequences in the same sample also yield this CDR3. The chain employs TRBV6-5 and TRBJ2-1, with 8 bases that match TRBD1. Germline CDR1 MNHEY, CDR2 SVGAGI. V shed 4 bases, J shed 3 bases, and the junction held 5 bases outside the gene matches. The CDR3 runs to 15 residues. In DNA, the CDR3 is TGTGCCAGCAGTTCCCGGGACAGGCGCTACAATGAGCAGTTCTTC. This sequence encodes CASSSRDRRYNEQFF.

This clone appeared a few times. The rearrangement links TRBV19 to TRBJ2-1; 7 bases map to TRBD2. V lost 6 bases to trimming and J lost 8 bases; unmatched junction nucleotides: 13. This CDR3 comprises 15 residues. Germline V gene sequence: CDR1 LNHDA, CDR2 SQIVND (reference sequence). The CDR3 DNA follows: TGTGCCAGTAGGGTTACCGGGACTACTCGCGATGAGCAGTTCTTC. Protein product: CASRVTGTTRDEQFF.

This rearrangement joins TRBV7-9 to TRBJ2-7; perhaps TRBD1 as D (5 bases). Trimming removed 1 base from V and 5 bases from J, with 12 bases in between. The V gene's germline CDR1 is SEHNR and CDR2 FQNEAQ (reference sequence). The length of the CDR3 is 14 residues. CDR3 sequence (DNA): TGTGCCAGCAGCTTAGACCGTCAGGGCAACGAGCAGTACTTC. It encodes CASSLDRQGNEQYF.

This chain links TRBV9 with TRBJ2-7, with 7 bases aligning to TRBD1. With V trimmed by 3 bases and J by 9 bases, 15 bases remained unmatched. Germline CDR1 reads SGDLS; CDR2 reads YYNGEE. The CDR3 runs 15 residues. The CDR3 sequence: CASSAQGSSGTRQYF. The CDR3 bases are TGTGCCAGCAGCGCACAGGGGTCTTCTGGAACGAGGCAGTACTTC.